This is a list of T cell receptor beta chains from one sample in a study of shared clonotypes between healthy human individuals. Sequenced by immunoSEQ multiplex PCR; TCRdb stores in-frame clones only, minus some. The profile covers about 2.1 million clones, with 90% to 95% appearing a single time and about 1.6% taken by the ten largest. The sample comprised naive CD8+ T cells from PBMCs. These receptors all stem from a man aged 18 to 30 in good health. Some clones in this sample may be carry-over from other donors' samples. Each CDR3 is given with its conserved first and last residue. A D gene is named only where the DNA matches it firmly. The size entry is marked missing in some rows and otherwise reads once, few, many or a size class.

d_call | clone_size | j_call | v_call | cdr3_aa | cdr3_nt
. | . | TRBJ1-1 | TRBV18 | CASSPIYTGPLNTEAFF | TGTGCCAGCTCACCAATTTACACAGGGCCGTTGAACACTGAAGCTTTCTTT
. | once | TRBJ1-1 | TRBV27 | CASSLPPRRSVEAFF | TGTGCCAGCAGTTTGCCGCCCCGGCGATCGGTTGAAGCTTTCTTT
. | . | TRBJ2-7 | TRBV4-3 | CASSYRSSSYEQYF | TGCGCCAGCAGCTACAGGTCTAGCTCCTACGAGCAGTACTTC
. | . | TRBJ2-7 | TRBV7-9 | CASSLSGSYEQYF | TGTGCCAGCAGCTTGTCAGGGTCCTACGAGCAGTACTTC
. | . | TRBJ1-2 | TRBV7-9 | CASSRPGAPTNYGYTF | TGTGCCAGCAGCAGGCCAGGGGCCCCAACTAACTATGGCTACACCTTC
. | . | TRBJ2-7 | TRBV11-2 | CASSLDLGTLYEQYF | TGTGCCAGCAGCTTAGATCTGGGCACCCTCTACGAGCAGTACTTC
. | . | TRBJ1-1 | TRBV11-3 | CASSLAPGPPGVNTEAFF | TGTGCCAGCAGCTTGGCTCCGGGGCCGCCGGGGGTGAACACTGAAGCTTTCTTT
TRBD2 | . | TRBJ2-1 | TRBV9 | CASSVVTSGVPDLNEQFF | TGTGCCAGCAGCGTAGTAACTAGCGGGGTGCCTGATCTCAATGAGCAGTTCTTC
. | . | TRBJ2-5 | TRBV19 | CASSIAGVKETQYF | TGTGCCAGTAGTATAGCGGGAGTAAAAGAGACCCAGTACTTC
. | . | TRBJ1-1 | TRBV7-3 | CASSLGDRSDTEAFF | TGTGCCAGCAGCTTGGGCGACAGATCAGACACTGAAGCTTTCTTT
. | . | TRBJ2-5 | TRBV29-1 | CSVEGLVHLMGTQYF | TGCAGCGTTGAGGGTTTGGTGCATCTCATGGGGACCCAGTACTTC
TRBD2 | . | TRBJ2-7 | TRBV10-3 | CAISESMSGASGILTYEQYF | TGTGCCATCAGTGAGTCGATGAGTGGTGCTAGCGGAATCCTTACCTACGAGCAGTACTTC
TRBD1 | . | TRBJ2-3 | TRBV19 | CASSDRGITDTQYF | TGTGCCAGTAGCGACAGGGGGATAACAGATACGCAGTATTTT
TRBD1 | . | TRBJ1-5 | TRBV27 | CASSRDRVGQPQHF | TGTGCCAGCAGCAGGGACAGGGTAGGTCAGCCCCAGCATTTT
. | . | TRBJ2-7 | TRBV5-6 | CASSLRPETLSHEQYF | TGTGCCAGCAGCCTGAGGCCGGAGACCTTATCCCACGAGCAGTACTTC
. | once | TRBJ1-1 | TRBV4-3 | CASSQRLPGMAEAFF | TGCGCCAGCAGCCAGAGGCTGCCCGGGATGGCAGAAGCTTTCTTT
. | . | TRBJ2-1 | TRBV4-1 | CASSQEVAWNEQFF | TGCGCCAGCAGCCAAGAGGTAGCCTGGAATGAGCAGTTCTTC
TRBD1 | . | TRBJ1-5 | TRBV5-1 | CASSFEGAQPQHF | TGCGCCAGCAGCTTTGAGGGGGCGCAGCCCCAGCATTTT
TRBD2 | . | TRBJ2-1 | TRBV27 | CASSLSVTSGGYNEQFF | TGTGCCAGCAGTTTGTCTGTGACTAGCGGGGGCTACAATGAGCAGTTCTTC
. | . | TRBJ1-1 | TRBV30 | CAWSAFTGNTEAFF | TGTGCCTGGAGTGCCTTTACAGGGAACACTGAAGCTTTCTTT
. | . | TRBJ2-7 | TRBV25-1 | CASSAGRGDEQYF | TGTGCCAGCAGTGCTGGTCGAGGGGACGAGCAGTACTTC
. | . | TRBJ1-1 | TRBV6-5 | CASSYAVVGEAFF | TGTGCCAGCAGTTACGCCGTAGTAGGTGAAGCTTTCTTT
. | . | TRBJ2-5 | TRBV28 | CASSVTMGGQETQYF | TGTGCCAGCTCCGTCACCATGGGGGGCCAAGAGACCCAGTACTTC
. | . | TRBJ1-1 | TRBV6-6 | CASSLTQGNTEAFF | TGTGCCAGCAGCTTAACACAGGGGAACACTGAAGCTTTCTTT
TRBD2 | . | TRBJ2-3 | TRBV9 | CASSIYSGMAADTQYF | TGTGCCAGCAGCATCTATAGCGGGATGGCGGCAGATACGCAGTATTTT
. | . | TRBJ1-4 | TRBV7-9 | CASSSLQGSNEKLFF | TGTGCCAGCAGCTCGCTGCAGGGTAGCAATGAAAAACTGTTTTTT
TRBD1 | . | TRBJ1-6 | TRBV28 | CASSLGGGGSSPLHF | TGTGCCAGCAGTTTAGGTGGAGGGGGCTCATCACCCCTCCACTTT
TRBD1 | . | TRBJ2-5 | TRBV2 | CASSEIQGTQETQYF | TGTGCCAGCAGTGAAATACAGGGGACCCAAGAGACCCAGTACTTC
. | . | TRBJ2-5 | TRBV5-1 | CASSFLGSQETQYF | TGCGCCAGCAGCTTTCTGGGCTCGCAAGAGACCCAGTACTTC
. | . | TRBJ1-2 | TRBV9 | CASSVDGPGYTF | TGTGCCAGCAGCGTAGACGGCCCCGGCTACACCTTC
TRBD2 | once | TRBJ2-7 | TRBV19 | CASSSKTSGSYEQYF | TGTGCCAGTAGTTCAAAGACTAGCGGGAGCTACGAGCAGTACTTC
. | few | TRBJ2-1 | TRBV9 | CASSVDWSSYNEQFF | TGTGCCAGCAGCGTAGACTGGAGCTCCTACAATGAGCAGTTCTTC
. | once | TRBJ2-1 | TRBV7-3 | CASSLTFSLNEQFF | TGTGCCAGCAGCTTAACGTTCTCACTCAATGAGCAGTTCTTC
TRBD1 | . | TRBJ1-1 | TRBV19 | CASSRGQATTEAFF | TGTGCCAGTAGTAGGGGACAGGCTACCACTGAAGCTTTCTTT
. | . | TRBJ2-4 | TRBV7-9 | CASSTESRAKNIQYF | TGTGCCAGCAGCACAGAGAGCAGAGCCAAAAACATTCAGTACTTC
. | . | TRBJ2-3 | TRBV7-2 | CASSFRADTQYF | TGTGCCAGCAGCTTTAGGGCAGATACGCAGTATTTT
TRBD2 | . | TRBJ2-2 | TRBV6-5 | CASTKTSEAGELFF | TGTGCCAGCACCAAAACTAGCGAAGCCGGGGAGCTGTTTTTT
. | . | TRBJ2-5 | TRBV27 | CASRNRGGETQYF | TGTGCCAGCAGGAACAGGGGAGGAGAGACCCAGTACTTC
TRBD1 | . | TRBJ1-1 | TRBV11-2 | CASSDRDRVTTEAFF | TGTGCCAGCAGCGACCGGGACAGGGTAACCACTGAAGCTTTCTTT
. | . | TRBJ1-5 | TRBV19 | CASSIGGSGGQPQHF | TGTGCCAGTAGTATAGGGGGCTCGGGAGGACAGCCCCAGCATTTT
. | . | TRBJ1-2 | TRBV30 | CAWSGYSGIYGYTF | TGTGCCTGGAGTGGTTACAGCGGTATCTATGGCTACACCTTC
. | . | TRBJ1-2 | TRBV15 | CATSRATVYGYTF | TGTGCCACCAGCAGAGCAACGGTCTATGGCTACACCTTC
. | . | TRBJ1-2 | TRBV27 | CASSSSRRAGRDGYTF | TGTGCCAGCAGTTCATCCCGACGGGCAGGGAGGGATGGCTACACCTTC
. | . | TRBJ1-1 | TRBV7-9 | CASSHIPGRSNTEAFF | TGTGCCAGCAGCCATATACCCGGACGGTCGAACACTGAAGCTTTCTTT